This T cell receptor beta chain was sequenced during a study of cytomegalovirus exposure and HLA in healthy donors. Study-level results: Apart from CMV serostatus, no immune exposure information was available. Cytomegalovirus association was listed for 164 TCR beta chains. Judged likely to be a sequencing artifact was a cluster of highly shared sequence variants.

Trimming shortened V by 1 base and J by 7 bases, and 5 bases separated the two germline ends. The V gene's germline CDR1 is GTSNPN and CDR2 SVGIG (reference sequence). This CDR3 is 12 amino acids long. A single count supports this clone. Its cognate antigen is unknown. It was with 60 Vbeta and 13 Jbeta primers that the PCR ran. The data were produced by immunoSEQ multiplex PCR, yet TCRdb's version contains in-frame clones alone and is incomplete. The sample holds 150,000 to 200,000 clones, approximately 80% seen once. The chain has TRBV30 and TRBJ1-6; unclear D gene. The specimen sequenced was PBMCs. This TCR was recovered from a woman in her forties or fifties in good health and CMV-seropositive. CDR3 residues: CAWSGGNSPLHF. DNA of the CDR3: TGTGCCTGGAGTGGCGGCAATTCACCCCTCCACTTT.